The sequence of this T cell receptor (beta chain) was determined in a study of blood T cell repertoires in COVID-19. On the study more broadly: There were acute and convalescent COVID-19 samples, and they came from the United States, Italy and Spain. In each case, the material was cDNA or gDNA derived from T cells, B-cell-depleted T cells, or PBMCs.

Enrolled during active infection, Seattle patients were then followed longitudinally. With 6 bases removed from V and 4 bases from J, the gap between germline ends came to 11 bases. Germline V gene data show CDR1 as MNHNY and CDR2 as SVGAGI (reference sequence). This CDR3 is 13 amino acids long. In the original analysis: Scientists estimated how many nucleated cells there were by amplifying reference gene primers. Some clones are missing from TCRdb's copy, which holds only in-frame ones; the method was immunoSEQ multiplex PCR. The D gene and trimming were derived from the DNA, and the V and J assignments and clone size from that table. The sample shows 150,000 or so clones, roughly nine tenths of them seen only once.

This receptor was taken from a man between 18 and 35 years old with COVID-19, enrolled during active disease. V and J are TRBV6-6 and TRBJ2-3; possible D gene TRBD1, 5 bases. Sequencing input: peripheral blood. CDR3 sequence (DNA): TGTGCCAGCAGATCAGGGCAGGCAGATACGCAGTATTTT. As protein: CASRSGQADTQYF.